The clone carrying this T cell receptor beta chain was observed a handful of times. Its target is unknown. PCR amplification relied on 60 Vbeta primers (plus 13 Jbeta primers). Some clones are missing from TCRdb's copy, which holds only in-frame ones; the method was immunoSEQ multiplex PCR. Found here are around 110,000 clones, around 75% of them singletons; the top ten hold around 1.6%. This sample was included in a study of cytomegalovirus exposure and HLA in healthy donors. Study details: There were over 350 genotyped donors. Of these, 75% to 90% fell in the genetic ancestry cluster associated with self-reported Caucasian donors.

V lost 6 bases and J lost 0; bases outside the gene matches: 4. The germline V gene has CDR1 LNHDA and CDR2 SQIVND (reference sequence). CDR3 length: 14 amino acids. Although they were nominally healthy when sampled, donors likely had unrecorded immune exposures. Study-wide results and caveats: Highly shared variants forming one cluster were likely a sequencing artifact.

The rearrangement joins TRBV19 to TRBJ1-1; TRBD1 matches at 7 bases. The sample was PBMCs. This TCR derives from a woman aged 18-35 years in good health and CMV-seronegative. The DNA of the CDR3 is TGTGCCAGTAGGGAGACAGGGCTGAACACTGAAGCTTTCTTT. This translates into CASRETGLNTEAFF.